The 3 T cell receptor beta chains below all came from one sample that was sequenced in a study of T cell repertoires in cytomegalovirus infection. TCRdb processed the reads anew with MiXCR; each CDR3 protein has one entry. This table has 200,000 to 300,000 distinct CDR3 sequences, approximately 9.1% appearing once. The sample taken for sequencing was PBMCs. The receptor source for this set is a human donor in good health (CMV status not recorded). Some clones in this sample may be carry-over from other donors' samples.

This CDR3 reads CATSGRNNQPQHF. For the CDR3, the DNA is TGTGCCACCAGTGGGCGGAACAATCAGCCCCAGCATTTT. This chain links TRBV24-1 with TRBJ1-5; no clear D. CDR1 and CDR2 (germline): KGHDR, SFDVKD. The length of the CDR3 is 13 residues. Trimming removed 5 bases at V and 3 bases at J, with 7 bases between.

This clonotype was counted many times. The rearrangement links TRBV19 to TRBJ1-1, with 7 bases fitting TRBD1. Germline loops: CDR1 LNHDA, CDR2 SQIVND (reference sequence). V trimming: 0 bases; J trimming: 5 bases; junction bases outside the gene matches: 3. CDR3 length: 14 residues. The CDR3 DNA sequence: TGTGCCAGTAGTATAGAAGGGGGCAGGACTGAAGCTTTCTTT. Translated: CASSIEGGRTEAFF.

The J gene is TRBJ2-7, the V gene TRBV5-1; D assignment may be TRBD1 or TRBD2 (5 bases each). The CDR3 spans 14 residues. The germline gives CDR1 SGHRS, CDR2 YFSETQ. V gave up 2 bases and J gave up 3 bases, with 12 bases separating them. CDR3 sequence (DNA): TGCGCCAGCAGCTTAAACCGGGACCGCTACGAGCAGTACTTC. Protein: CASSLNRDRYEQYF.